The 22 T cell receptor beta chains reported below all come from one sample, sequenced in a study of beta chain features in type 1 diabetes. Study-level points and caveats: Shorter TCRB CDR3s, moderately but significantly so, were found in Type 1 diabetes patients in all four CD4+ subsets.

Every bit of the isolated RNA underwent reverse transcription, so sequencing read expressed TCRB transcripts. The data were produced by immunoSEQ multiplex PCR, yet TCRdb's version contains in-frame clones alone and is incomplete. The repertoire holds approximately 730,000 clones, with over 10% as singletons. Which antigens these TCRs recognize remains unknown. Sequencing was performed on naive CD4+ T cells from blood. The receptor set was obtained from a man aged 18 to 29 with type 1 diabetes.

This clone has a handful of counts. V usage is TRBV10-1 and J usage is TRBJ1-6; D not resolved. The CDR3 totals 14 residues. Trimming took 3 bases from V and 10 from J, leaving 13 bases between them. CDR1 and CDR2 (germline): WNHNN, SYGVQD (reference sequence). The CDR3: CASSDGIKGSPLHF. The DNA for the CDR3 is TGCGCCAGCAGTGATGGCATAAAGGGATCACCCCTCCACTTT.

The V call is TRBV4-1, the J call TRBJ2-1; 9 nucleotides agree with TRBD2. The CDR3 loop spans 21 amino acids. The germline CDR1 and CDR2 sequences are MGHRA and YSYEKL. Losses at the gene ends were 4 bases for V and 0 bases for J; bases not matched to a gene: 19. As DNA, the CDR3 is TGCGCCAGCAGCCTGGACAGGCTTAGCGGGGGCTTACGACGCTCCTACAATGAGCAGTTCTTC. Its protein product is CASSLDRLSGGLRRSYNEQFF.

This clone was seen more than once but under ten times. Other DNA sequences in the same sample also yield this CDR3. This chain connects TRBV18 to TRBJ2-5; the D is unclear. The V gene lost 3 bases and the J gene lost 2 bases, with 4 bases spanning the gap. This CDR3 is built from 12 residues. Germline V gene lookup returns CDR1 KGHSH and CDR2 LQKENI. The CDR3 spells CASSPGQETQYF. Here the CDR3 DNA reads TGTGCCAGCTCACCCGGACAAGAGACCCAGTACTTC.

This clone was counted a few times. The V call is TRBV5-1, the J call TRBJ2-1; TRBD1 aligns across 7 bases. The V gene end was trimmed by 7 bases and the J gene end by 4 bases; junction bases not matched to a gene: 8. The CDR3 is 14 residues long. Germline V CDR1 and CDR2: SGHRS, YFSETQ. The DNA for the CDR3 is TGCGCCAGCGTTTTGTCAGGGGGTTACAATGAGCAGTTCTTC. Translation gives CASVLSGGYNEQFF. The full variable domain, completed using reference TRBV5-1 and TRBJ2-1, is KAGVTQTPRYLIKTRGQQVTLSCSPISGHRSVSWYQQTPGQGLQFLFEYFSETQRNKGNFPGRFSGRQFSNSRSEMNVSTLELGDSALYLCASVLSGGYNEQFFGPGTRLTVL.

The V call is TRBV29-1, the J call TRBJ2-1; D call uncertain. V was pared by 3 bases and J by 3 bases, with 9 bases between. This CDR3 is built from 13 residues. From germline, CDR1 is SQVTM and CDR2 ANQGSEA. CDR3 bases: TGCAGCGTTGATCGGAGATACTACAATGAGCAGTTCTTC. Residues: CSVDRRYYNEQFF.

This clone occurred a few times. This sequence joins TRBV28 and TRBJ2-2; TRBD1 matches at 7 bases. CDR3 length equals 14 residues. Germline V gene lookup returns CDR1 MDHEN and CDR2 SYDVKM. V was clipped by 2 bases and J by 12 bases; unmatched bases: 9. The CDR3 loop reads CASSLEGAFQKLFF. CDR3 nucleotides: TGTGCCAGCAGTTTAGAGGGGGCGTTCCAGAAGCTGTTTTTT.

The rearrangement uses TRBV30 and TRBJ1-1, with D maybe TRBD1 (6 bases). Germline-derived CDR1 and CDR2 are GTSNPN and SVGIG (reference sequence). Deletions cut 3 bases from V and 6 bases from J, with 17 bases between. The CDR3 sequence is 14 residues long. The CDR3 coding sequence is TGTGCCTGGAGCGTACAAGCCGAGGGGGCTGAAGCTTTCTTT. Its translation: CAWSVQAEGAEAFF.

A few counts support this clone. V gene TRBV15 combines with J gene TRBJ2-7; perhaps TRBD1 as D (6 bases). Trimming removed 1 base from V and 5 bases from J, with 15 bases in between. CDR3 size: 15 residues. Germline V CDR1 and CDR2: LNHNV, YYDKDF (reference sequence). Written as DNA, the CDR3 is TGTGCCACCAGCAGAGTCCTTACAGGGACGGACGAGCAGTACTTC. Encoded protein: CATSRVLTGTDEQYF.

This clone turned up a few times. The rearrangement joins TRBV5-1 to TRBJ2-5, with TRBD1 matching 7 bases. Germline CDR1 and CDR2: SGHRS and YFSETQ. V was pared by 0 bases and J by 3 bases, with 2 bases of the junction left unmatched. CDR3 length equals 14 residues. The CDR3 coding sequence is TGCGCCAGCAGCTTGGCCGACAGGGAAGAGACCCAGTACTTC. It specifies CASSLADREETQYF.

This chain joins TRBV2 and TRBJ2-7, with unresolved D. Germline-derived CDR1 and CDR2 are SNHLY and FYNNEI. V was shortened by 6 bases and J by 5 bases, with 11 bases between the two germline ends. The CDR3 is made up of 12 amino acids. In nucleotides, the CDR3 is TGTGCCAGCAGCGGTTACAGCCACGAGCAGTACTTC. Its translation is CASSGYSHEQYF. The complete variable domain, with remaining parts taken from reference TRBV2 and TRBJ2-7, reads EPEVTQTPSHQVTQMGQEVILRCVPISNHLYFYWYRQILGQKVEFLVSFYNNEISEKSEIFDDQFSVERPDGSNFTLKIRSTKLEDSAMYFCASSGYSHEQYFGPGTRLTVT.

The chain employs TRBV6-1 and TRBJ1-1; 11 nucleotides line up with TRBD1. CDR3 length equals 14 residues. Germline CDR1 and CDR2: MNHNS and SASEGT. V trimming: 7 bases; J trimming: 4 bases; junction bases outside the gene matches: 5. CDR3 DNA: TGTGCCAGCATGGACAGGGGGCAAACCACTGAAGCTTTCTTT. Amino acids: CASMDRGQTTEAFF.

The V and J genes are TRBV5-6 and TRBJ2-7, with D possibly matching TRBD2 (5 bases). The V end was cut by 0 bases, the J end by 2 bases, with 9 bases between. This CDR3 has 14 residues. The germline gives CDR1 SGHDT, CDR2 YYEEEE. The CDR3 loop is CASSLASGTYEQYF. For the CDR3, the DNA is TGTGCCAGCAGCTTGGCGTCCGGGACCTACGAGCAGTACTTC.

The CDR3 protein is CASSGTATMNTEAFF. DNA of the CDR3: TGTGCCAGCTCCGGGACGGCTACCATGAACACTGAAGCTTTCTTT. The rearrangement links TRBV18 to TRBJ1-1, with a possible D match to TRBD1 (5 bases). Deletions cut 6 bases from V and 0 bases from J, with 14 bases between. The CDR3 spans 15 residues. Germline assignment: CDR1 KGHSH and CDR2 LQKENI. Based on the CDR3 plus reference TRBV18 and TRBJ1-1, the full variable domain is NAGVMQNPRHLVRRRGQEARLRCSPMKGHSHVYWYRQLPEEGLKFMVYLQKENIIDESGMPKERFSAEFPKEGPSILRIQQVVRGDSAAYFCASSGTATMNTEAFFGQGTRLTVV.

This clone was seen only a few times. The chain joins TRBV6-5 to TRBJ1-1, with 9 bases fitting TRBD1. In germline, CDR1 is MNHEY, CDR2 SVGAGI. The CDR3 extends over 16 amino acids. V lost 0 bases, J lost 5 bases, and 7 bases stayed unmatched. CDR3 sequence reads: CASSYSPGQGGTEAFF. CDR3 bases: TGTGCCAGCAGTTACTCCCCGGGACAGGGAGGTACTGAAGCTTTCTTT.

The chain combines TRBV5-1 with TRBJ2-6; D is unresolved. Germline CDR1 is SGHRS and CDR2 is YFSETQ. The CDR3 loop spans 20 amino acids. The V end was cut by 5 bases, the J end by 4 bases, with 28 bases between. The CDR3 sequence: CASSLQNTSTTSLGANVLTF. As DNA, the CDR3 is TGCGCCAGCAGTCTCCAAAATACCTCAACAACCTCCTTAGGGGCCAACGTCCTGACTTTC.

The chain has TRBV6-5 and TRBJ1-2; 11 bases are a match to TRBD1. The CDR3 is 15 amino acids. Unmatched junction bases numbered 10, after V lost 5 bases and J lost 8 bases. Germline V lookup: CDR1 MNHEY, CDR2 SVGAGI. The CDR3 spells CASSPEGQGVQGYTF. The CDR3 DNA follows: TGTGCCAGCAGTCCCGAGGGACAGGGGGTACAAGGCTACACCTTC.

The rearrangement joins TRBV19 to TRBJ2-5; TRBD2 agrees at 8 bases. After removal of 6 bases from V and 2 bases from J, the junction contained 8 bases not matched to a gene. The CDR3 spans 15 residues. From germline, CDR1 is LNHDA and CDR2 SQIVND (reference sequence). CDR3 amino acids: CASRRSVAGQETQYF. CDR3 sequence (DNA): TGTGCCAGTAGAAGAAGTGTAGCGGGACAAGAGACCCAGTACTTC.

A few counts support this clone. V and J are TRBV29-1 and TRBJ1-1; no clear D. CDR1 is SQVTM, CDR2 ANQGSEA, per germline. There are 14 residues in the CDR3. The V end was cut by 4 bases, the J end by 0 bases, with 12 bases between. The CDR3 protein is CSVGQALMNTEAFF. The DNA of the CDR3 is TGCAGCGTTGGTCAGGCCCTCATGAACACTGAAGCTTTCTTT. Using reference TRBV29-1 and TRBJ1-1 for the parts outside the CDR3, the full variable domain is SAVISQKPSRDICQRGTSLTIQCQVDSQVTMMFWYRQQPGQSLTLIATANQGSEATYESGFVIDKFPISRPNLTFSTLTVSNMSPEDSSIYLCSVGQALMNTEAFFGQGTRLTVV.

The chain carries TRBV6-1 and TRBJ2-3; D is perhaps TRBD2 (6 bases). Germline V gene data show CDR1 as MNHNS and CDR2 as SASEGT. The CDR3 covers 15 residues. Trimming pared 2 bases from V and 0 bases from J, leaving 9 bases between. CDR3 coding DNA: TGTGCCAGCAGTGAAACTAGCCTGAGCACAGATACGCAGTATTTT. It is translated as CASSETSLSTDTQYF.

This clone came up a few times. The chain joins TRBV18 to TRBJ2-1; 8 bases line up with TRBD1. V lost 3 bases, J lost 8 bases, and 12 bases stayed unmatched. In germline, CDR1 is KGHSH, CDR2 LQKENI. There are 16 residues in the CDR3. The CDR3 nucleotides are TGTGCCAGCTCACCCCCATCCGGACAGGGTCTTCATGAGCAGTTCTTC. Translated: CASSPPSGQGLHEQFF.

This clone has just a few counts. The chain links TRBV5-6 to TRBJ2-7; a weak D match, TRBD2 (6 bases). This CDR3 spans 13 amino acids. V lost 9 bases and J 3 bases, leaving 16 bases between the germline ends. CDR1 is SGHDT and CDR2 is YYEEEE in the germline V gene. The CDR3 DNA reads TGTGCCACCCGGGACGGACTATACTACGAGCAGTACTTC. It codes for CATRDGLYYEQYF.

The chain joins TRBV6-5 to TRBJ1-5, with D uncertain. The germline V and J ends were trimmed by 5 bases and 6 bases, with 8 bases remaining between them. The germline CDR1 and CDR2 sequences are MNHEY and SVGAGI. The CDR3 consists of 12 residues. In DNA form, the CDR3 reads TGTGCCAGCAGTCCAATGGGTCAGCCCCAGCATTTT. Amino acid sequence: CASSPMGQPQHF.